This T cell receptor beta chain was obtained from a study of OX40 agonist ivuxolimab in advanced cancers. Overall study context: The patients received ivuxolimab by intravenous route every 2 weeks at 0.01 to 10 mg/kg.

Assay used: immunoSEQ multiplex PCR; TCRdb lists only in-frame clones, some missing. The table has more than 100,000 clones, roughly nine tenths seen once; the top ten hold 0.55%. This CDR3 comprises 14 residues. From germline, CDR1 is SGHTA and CDR2 FQGNSA. Trimming removed 4 bases from V and 6 bases from J, with 10 bases in between. This TCR was recovered from an adult with an advanced solid tumor such as melanoma, head and neck, liver or kidney cancer. The sequences come from CD4+ or CD8+ T cells sorted from blood, collected in a trial of the OX40 agonist ivuxolimab. The chain carries TRBV7-2 and TRBJ1-6, with unresolved D. The CDR3 protein is CASSSGGFNSPLHF. The CDR3 nucleotides read TGTGCCAGCAGCTCCGGCGGGTTTAATTCACCCCTCCACTTT.